This T cell receptor (beta chain) was documented in a study of blood T cell repertoires in COVID-19. On the study more broadly: Nucleic acid was either cDNA or gDNA, and it came from T cells, B-cell-depleted T cells, or PBMCs.

Germline V gives CDR1 SEHNR, CDR2 FQNEAQ (reference sequence). This CDR3 is built from 18 residues. V was pared by 4 bases and J by 0 bases, with 22 bases between. Per the authors' pipeline: Reference gene primers were amplified, and this amplification served to estimate nucleated cell counts. TCRdb keeps only in-frame clones here, not all; method: immunoSEQ multiplex PCR. For V, J and clone size, that table is used; D and trimming come from the DNA. This table holds approximately 90,000 clones, roughly 80% found once. Sequencing was done on a sample of peripheral blood. The sequence was collected from a man aged 50 or older with acute or convalescent COVID-19. The chain employs TRBV7-9 and TRBJ2-7; tentatively, D is TRBD1 (6 bases). CDR3 residues: CASSSTGTLSPRSYEQYF. Written as DNA, the CDR3 is TGTGCCAGCAGCTCCACCGGGACATTAAGCCCCCGCTCCTACGAGCAGTACTTC.